This T cell receptor beta chain was found in a study of neurological immune-mediated disorders. The V gene's germline CDR1 is SGDLS and CDR2 YYNGEE. V shed 0 bases and J 4 bases; nucleotides not matched to a gene: 8. The CDR3 sequence is 17 residues long. This clonotype came up many times. Its matching antigen is unknown. Study outcomes and limitations: Across subjects, no CDR3 amino acid sequence appeared in expanded clones of more than one subject, a finding that suggested private repertoires in all groups.

TCRdb itself ran the 5' RACE reads through MiXCR, one entry per CDR3 protein. The sample has tens of thousands of distinct CDR3 sequences, about 9.4% seen once. The J gene is TRBJ1-4, the V gene TRBV9; 8 bases agree with TRBD1. Sequenced sample: PBMCs. This clonotype was sampled from a woman between 40 and 50 years old with HTLV-1-associated myelopathy (HAM/TSP). The CDR3 nucleotides read TGTGCCAGCAGCGTAGACGGCAGGGGGCAGAGTAATGAAAAACTGTTTTTT. Protein product: CASSVDGRGQSNEKLFF.